The 11 T cell receptor beta chains below were found in one sample sequenced in a study of blood T cell repertoires in COVID-19. Clones were sequenced by immunoSEQ multiplex PCR, and TCRdb holds only the in-frame ones, with some missing. The data hold about 440,000 clones, with about 92% observed a single time. Sequenced: PBMCs or T cells enriched from blood (not recorded which). The receptors were gathered from a man in his late teens or twenties who had recovered from COVID-19.

The V and J genes are TRBV2 and TRBJ1-1; 7 bases line up with TRBD1. The V gene's germline CDR1 is SNHLY and CDR2 FYNNEI. J lost 2 bases, V lost 7 bases, and 13 bases had no gene match. CDR3 length: 16 amino acids. This CDR3 reads CASNPLTGPINTEAFF. The CDR3 region has the DNA TGTGCCAGCAACCCATTGACAGGGCCTATCAACACTGAAGCTTTCTTT.

The chain couples TRBV11-2 to TRBJ1-3; maybe TRBD1 (6 bases). CDR1 is SGHAT, CDR2 FQNNGV, per germline. The ends were cut back, 5 bases at V and 1 base at J, with 15 bases in the middle. CDR3 size: 16 residues. The CDR3 sequence is CASSTLQGTSGNTIYF. Written as DNA, the CDR3 is TGTGCCAGCAGCACGCTACAGGGAACTTCTGGAAACACCATATATTTT.

This chain connects TRBV9 to TRBJ1-2; D not certain. The CDR3 totals 15 residues. The V and J ends lost 0 bases and 0 bases respectively, with 9 bases between them. Germline CDR1 and CDR2: SGDLS and YYNGEE. This CDR3 reads CASSVGWRPNYGYTF. The CDR3 region has the DNA TGTGCCAGCAGCGTAGGGTGGAGACCTAACTATGGCTACACCTTC.

This sequence joins TRBV24-1 and TRBJ2-7, with D possibly TRBD2 on 5 matching bases. Per germline, CDR1 KGHDR and CDR2 SFDVKD. With 5 bases removed from V and 4 bases from J, the gap between germline ends came to 11 bases. The CDR3 is 13 amino acids. The CDR3 sequence: CATSVGSGYEQYF. CDR3 DNA: TGTGCCACCAGTGTGGGGTCGGGGTACGAGCAGTACTTC.

The V call is TRBV29-1, the J call TRBJ2-6, with 7 bases fitting TRBD1. The CDR3 is 14 amino acids. Germline CDR1 is SQVTM and CDR2 is ANQGSEA. V lost 5 bases and J lost 0; bases outside the gene matches: 1. The CDR3 coding sequence is TGCAGCGTTAAGGGGGCCTCTGGGGCCAACGTCCTGACTTTC. Its protein is CSVKGASGANVLTF.

The V call is TRBV7-8, the J call TRBJ1-2; 11 nucleotides align to TRBD1. Germline-derived CDR1 and CDR2 are SGHVS and FQNEAQ. The J segment lost 6 bases and the V segment lost 4 bases, leaving 4 bases of the junction unmatched. The CDR3 extends over 14 amino acids. The CDR3 DNA reads TGTGCCAGCAGCTCCCGGGACAGGGGGGATGGCTACACCTTC. It is translated as CASSSRDRGDGYTF.

The chain has TRBV7-9 and TRBJ1-1; D not resolved. Trimming left V 3 bases short and J 0 bases short, with 8 bases between. The CDR3 has 14 amino acids. The V gene's germline CDR1 is SEHNR and CDR2 FQNEAQ (reference sequence). The CDR3 sequence: CASSLNTLNTEAFF. In DNA, the CDR3 is TGTGCCAGCAGCTTGAACACCTTGAACACTGAAGCTTTCTTT.

J is TRBJ1-5 and V is TRBV28; 7 bases are shared with TRBD1. This CDR3 has 16 residues. Trimming removed 2 bases from V and 5 bases from J; junction bases left unmatched: 9. Germline V CDR1 and CDR2: MDHEN, SYDVKM. CDR3 in DNA: TGTGCCAGCAGTTTAGAGGGCAGGGGGTCGTATCAGCCCCAGCATTTT. Translation: CASSLEGRGSYQPQHF.

This chain connects TRBV5-1 to TRBJ1-5; D may be TRBD1 (5 bases). Germline V gene sequence: CDR1 SGHRS, CDR2 YFSETQ. V lost 4 bases to trimming and J lost 4 bases, with 15 bases between them. This CDR3 region has 15 residues. This CDR3 is CASSPAGAGNQPQHF. The CDR3, as DNA: TGCGCCAGCAGCCCCGCCGGGGCGGGGAATCAGCCCCAGCATTTT.

The chain has TRBV14 and TRBJ1-3; D is possibly TRBD1 (6 bases). V was shortened by 2 bases and J by 2 bases, with 19 bases between the two germline ends. The germline V gene encodes CDR1 SGHDN and CDR2 FVKESK. CDR3 length: 18 residues. CDR3 nucleotide sequence: TGTGCCAGCAGCCAATCTCTTTGGCGGGGGCAGACTGGAAACACCATATATTTT. This encodes CASSQSLWRGQTGNTIYF.

The genes are TRBV7-2 and TRBJ2-4; 10 bases match TRBD2. V trimming: 3 bases; J trimming: 15 bases; junction bases outside the gene matches: 5. The CDR3 totals 12 residues. Germline-derived CDR1 and CDR2 are SGHTA and FQGNSA. DNA of the CDR3: TGTGCCAGCAGCTTCGGGACTAGCGATCCGTACTTC. Translation: CASSFGTSDPYF.